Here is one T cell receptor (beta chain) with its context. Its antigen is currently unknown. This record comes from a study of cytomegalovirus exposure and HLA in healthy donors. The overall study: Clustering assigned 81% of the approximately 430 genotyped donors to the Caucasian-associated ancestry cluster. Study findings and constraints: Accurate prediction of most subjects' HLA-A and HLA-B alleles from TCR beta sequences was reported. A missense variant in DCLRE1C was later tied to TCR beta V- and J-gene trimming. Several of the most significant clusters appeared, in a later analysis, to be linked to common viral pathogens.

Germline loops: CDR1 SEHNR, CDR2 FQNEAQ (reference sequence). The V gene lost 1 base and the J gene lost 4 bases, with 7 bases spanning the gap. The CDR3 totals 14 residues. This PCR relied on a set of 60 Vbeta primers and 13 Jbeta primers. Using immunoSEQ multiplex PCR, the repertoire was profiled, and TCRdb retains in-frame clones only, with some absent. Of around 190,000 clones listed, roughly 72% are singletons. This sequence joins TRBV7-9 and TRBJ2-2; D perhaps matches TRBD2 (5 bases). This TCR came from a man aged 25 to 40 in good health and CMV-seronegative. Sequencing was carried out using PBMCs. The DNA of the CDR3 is TGTGCCAGCAGCTTAGAAACTAGCACCGGGGAGCTGTTTTTT. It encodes CASSLETSTGELFF.